A selection of T cell receptor beta chains follows, all from one sample in a study of cytomegalovirus exposure and HLA in healthy donors. Sequenced by immunoSEQ multiplex PCR; TCRdb stores in-frame clones only, minus some. The sample yields some 70,000 clones, under 80% seen once. The sequencing sample was made of PBMCs. The receptors stem from a male donor in good health and CMV-seropositive. Each CDR3 is given with its conserved first and last residue. D genes are given only for firm matches. Size values are once, few and many counts, or a class for expanded clones, and some rows have none.

size: NA; J: TRBJ1-1; D: NA; V: TRBV20-1; CDR3: CSASAQTEAFF; DNA: TGCAGTGCTAGTGCGCAAACTGAAGCTTTCTTT
size: NA; J: TRBJ2-5; D: NA; V: TRBV9; CDR3: CASSVEGGRETQYF; DNA: TGTGCCAGCAGCGTAGAGGGGGGGCGAGAGACCCAGTACTTC
size: NA; J: TRBJ2-1; D: TRBD1; V: TRBV7-2; CDR3: CASSHRGYNEQFF; DNA: TGTGCCAGCAGCCACAGGGGCTACAATGAGCAGTTCTTC
size: once; J: TRBJ2-2; D: TRBD1; V: TRBV7-9; CDR3: CASSLPRQGTGELFF; DNA: TGTGCCAGCAGCTTACCTCGACAGGGGACGGGGGAGCTGTTTTTT
size: NA; J: TRBJ2-7; D: NA; V: TRBV27; CDR3: CASSSLREPGEQYF; DNA: TGTGCCAGCAGTTCCCTCAGGGAACCGGGCGAGCAGTACTTC
size: NA; J: TRBJ1-3; D: TRBD1; V: TRBV29-1; CDR3: CSVEGQGNIYF; DNA: TGCAGCGTTGAGGGACAGGGGAACATATATTTT
size: once; J: TRBJ2-1; D: NA; V: TRBV6-1; CDR3: CASTPKQGYEQFF; DNA: TGTGCCAGCACCCCTAAACAGGGATATGAGCAGTTCTTC
size: NA; J: TRBJ2-7; D: NA; V: TRBV4-3; CDR3: CASSQDFRTGTYEQYF; DNA: TGCGCCAGCAGCCAAGATTTTAGGACTGGGACCTACGAGCAGTACTTC
size: NA; J: TRBJ2-7; D: NA; V: TRBV2; CDR3: CASRRTNLPHYEQYF; DNA: TGTGCCAGCAGGAGGACTAACCTCCCCCACTACGAGCAGTACTTC
size: NA; J: TRBJ2-2; D: NA; V: TRBV5-1; CDR3: CASSAGTKGGELFF; DNA: TGCGCCAGCAGCGCCGGGACAAAAGGGGGGGAGCTGTTTTTT
size: once; J: TRBJ1-2; D: TRBD1; V: TRBV5-6; CDR3: CASSLSQGAANYGYTF; DNA: TGTGCCAGCAGCCTATCACAGGGGGCGGCTAACTATGGCTACACCTTC
size: NA; J: TRBJ2-7; D: TRBD2; V: TRBV18; CDR3: CASSPGLAGGPTYEQYF; DNA: TGTGCCAGCTCACCCGGACTAGCGGGGGGGCCAACCTACGAGCAGTACTTC
size: many; J: TRBJ2-5; D: TRBD2; V: TRBV6-1; CDR3: CASSELAGGQETQYF; DNA: TGTGCCAGCAGTGAACTAGCGGGGGGGCAAGAGACCCAGTACTTC
size: NA; J: TRBJ1-4; D: NA; V: TRBV11-2; CDR3: CASSLRGGGNEKLFF; DNA: TGTGCCAGCAGCCTGAGAGGGGGGGGTAATGAAAAACTGTTTTTT
size: few; J: TRBJ1-6; D: NA; V: TRBV5-1; CDR3: CASSLTGGGNSPLHF; DNA: TGCGCCAGCAGCTTGACAGGTGGGGGCAATTCACCCCTCCACTTT
size: NA; J: TRBJ2-7; D: NA; V: TRBV2; CDR3: CAIGTQSYEQYF; DNA: TGTGCCATCGGGACTCAATCCTACGAGCAGTACTTC
size: few; J: TRBJ2-7; D: NA; V: TRBV6-1; CDR3: CASLIRVSVPHEQYF; DNA: TGTGCCAGCCTGATCCGGGTCTCGGTTCCCCACGAGCAGTACTTC
size: NA; J: TRBJ1-5; D: TRBD1; V: TRBV11-2; CDR3: CASSQGAAQPQHF; DNA: TGTGCCAGCAGCCAGGGGGCGGCGCAGCCCCAGCATTTT
size: once; J: TRBJ1-2; D: NA; V: TRBV6-5; CDR3: CASSYSTHGFYGYTF; DNA: TGTGCCAGCAGTTACTCAACTCACGGTTTTTATGGCTACACCTTC
size: NA; J: TRBJ1-1; D: NA; V: TRBV18; CDR3: CASSQGSRAEAFF; DNA: TGTGCCAGCTCACAGGGGTCGAGAGCTGAAGCTTTCTTT
size: NA; J: TRBJ1-1; D: NA; V: TRBV5-8; CDR3: CASSLGDYTEAFF; DNA: TGTGCCAGCAGCCTAGGGGATTACACTGAAGCTTTCTTT
size: NA; J: TRBJ2-7; D: NA; V: TRBV10-3; CDR3: CAISESKTAAPYEQYF; DNA: TGTGCCATCAGTGAGTCAAAGACAGCCGCCCCCTACGAGCAGTACTTC
size: medium-sized; J: TRBJ2-7; D: TRBD1; V: TRBV9; CDR3: CASSVGTGFLYEQYF; DNA: TGTGCCAGCAGCGTGGGGACAGGGTTCCTATACGAGCAGTACTTC
size: NA; J: TRBJ1-1; D: TRBD1; V: TRBV9; CDR3: CASRRQGSSTEAFF; DNA: TGTGCCAGCAGAAGACAGGGATCGAGCACTGAAGCTTTCTTT
size: NA; J: TRBJ1-2; D: NA; V: TRBV2; CDR3: CASSDRIYGYTF; DNA: TGTGCCAGCAGTGACAGGATCTATGGCTACACCTTC
size: NA; J: TRBJ1-2; D: TRBD1; V: TRBV9; CDR3: CASSAGTVIGYGYTF; DNA: TGTGCCAGCAGCGCGGGGACAGTCATTGGCTATGGCTACACCTTC
size: NA; J: TRBJ2-1; D: NA; V: TRBV7-6; CDR3: CASSPTKAGQQFF; DNA: TGTGCCAGCAGCCCCACGAAGGCGGGGCAGCAGTTCTTC
size: NA; J: TRBJ2-7; D: NA; V: TRBV27; CDR3: CASRKNSEYEQYF; DNA: TGTGCCAGCAGGAAGAACTCCGAGTACGAGCAGTACTTC
size: NA; J: TRBJ2-2; D: TRBD2; V: TRBV5-1; CDR3: CASSRTSVANTGELFF; DNA: TGCGCCAGCAGCCGGACTAGCGTCGCGAACACCGGGGAGCTGTTTTTT
size: NA; J: TRBJ2-6; D: NA; V: TRBV19; CDR3: CASSPRGGSPGANVLTF; DNA: TGTGCCAGTAGTCCAAGGGGCGGATCCCCTGGGGCCAACGTCCTGACTTTC
size: few; J: TRBJ1-4; D: TRBD1; V: TRBV7-8; CDR3: CASSPWDSEEKLFF; DNA: TGTGCCAGCAGCCCATGGGACAGCGAAGAAAAACTGTTTTTT
size: NA; J: TRBJ2-7; D: NA; V: TRBV28; CDR3: CASTTPETGSYEQYF; DNA: TGTGCCAGCACCACTCCGGAGACAGGCTCCTACGAGCAGTACTTC
size: NA; J: TRBJ2-5; D: NA; V: TRBV7-2; CDR3: CASSFHETQYF; DNA: TGTGCCAGCAGCTTCCATGAGACCCAGTACTTC
size: NA; J: TRBJ2-5; D: NA; V: TRBV27; CDR3: CASRPREYSVLETQYF; DNA: TGTGCCAGCCGTCCGCGGGAATATAGTGTTTTAGAGACCCAGTACTTC
size: NA; J: TRBJ2-1; D: NA; V: TRBV4-3; CDR3: CASSHQGYEQFF; DNA: TGCGCCAGCAGCCATCAGGGGTATGAGCAGTTCTTC
size: few; J: TRBJ1-4; D: NA; V: TRBV4-1; CDR3: CASSPPRGSTNEKLFF; DNA: TGCGCCAGCAGCCCCCCGAGGGGGAGTACTAATGAAAAACTGTTTTTT
size: few; J: TRBJ2-7; D: NA; V: TRBV6-5; CDR3: CASNPRWSAGYEQYF; DNA: TGTGCCAGCAACCCCCGATGGAGCGCGGGTTACGAGCAGTACTTC
size: NA; J: TRBJ1-4; D: NA; V: TRBV12-1; CDR3: CASSVTRANEKLFF; DNA: TGTGCCAGCAGCGTCACCAGGGCGAATGAAAAACTGTTTTTT
size: medium-sized; J: TRBJ2-1; D: TRBD1; V: TRBV27; CDR3: CASSLDRGNEQFF; DNA: TGTGCCAGCAGTTTGGACAGGGGCAATGAGCAGTTCTTC
size: NA; J: TRBJ2-2; D: NA; V: TRBV7-9; CDR3: CASSFPLGQPNTGELFF; DNA: TGTGCCAGCAGCTTCCCCCTAGGACAGCCCAACACCGGGGAGCTGTTTTTT